Listed here are 3 T cell receptor beta chains from one sample, sequenced in a study of blood T cell repertoires in COVID-19. The method was immunoSEQ multiplex PCR; TCRdb's version includes in-frame clones alone and lacks a portion of them. The sample records 50,000 to 65,000 clones, roughly 89% being singletons. Material for sequencing was peripheral blood. Receptors originate from a man between 60 and 75 years old with active COVID-19.

The V gene is TRBV5-1, the J gene TRBJ1-1; no firm D call. The CDR3 totals 16 residues. V lost 4 bases, J lost 1 base, and 17 bases lay in between. Germline CDR1 SGHRS, CDR2 YFSETQ. The CDR3 sequence is CASSRGSEVENTEAFF. The CDR3 region has the DNA TGCGCCAGCAGCCGGGGTTCGGAGGTGGAGAACACTGAAGCTTTCTTT.

This clone was observed a handful of times. V and J are TRBV4-3 and TRBJ2-1; TRBD2 is a possible D gene (6 bases). Trimming took off 4 bases at V and 6 bases at J, with 22 bases between the two ends. The CDR3 extends over 17 amino acids. CDR1 LGHNA and CDR2 YSLEER come from the germline V gene. This CDR3 reads CASSPTRDYTGVNEQFF. For the CDR3, the DNA is TGCGCCAGCAGCCCCACACGAGATTACACGGGGGTCAATGAGCAGTTCTTC.

The V call is TRBV4-2, the J call TRBJ2-7; 8 bases match TRBD2. V was clipped by 0 bases and J by 2 bases; unmatched bases: 3. This CDR3 comprises 15 residues. Germline lookup yields CDR1 LGHNA and CDR2 YNFKEQ. The CDR3 is CASSQEWRGAYEQYF. DNA of the CDR3: TGTGCCAGCAGCCAAGAATGGCGGGGGGCCTACGAGCAGTACTTC.